Below are 2 T cell receptor beta chains sequenced from a single sample in a study of Graves' ophthalmopathy and Graves' hyperthyroidism. Amplification from RNA transcripts yielded the TCR beta CDR3 regions. Investigators did first-round RT-PCR with HTBI primers, then second-round multiplex PCR. A single record per CDR3 protein comes from TCRdb applying MiXCR to the multiplex PCR reads. The table lists 600,000 to 650,000 distinct CDR3 sequences, 20% to 25% of them singletons. The sequenced sample consisted of peripheral blood. The source is a woman between 18 and 29 years old with stable Graves' hyperthyroidism. Some clones in this sample may be carry-over from other donors' samples.

In this sample, this clonotype turned up many times. This chain links TRBV2 with TRBJ1-5; 7 bases line up with TRBD1. The CDR3 sequence is 14 residues long. Germline V gives CDR1 SNHLY, CDR2 FYNNEI. The J segment lost 4 bases and the V segment lost 6 bases, leaving 6 bases of the junction unmatched. CDR3 nucleotides: TGTGCCAGCAGCCTCTCGGGACAGAATCAGCCCCAGCATTTT. It encodes CASSLSGQNQPQHF.

There are many counts of this clonotype. The chain couples TRBV12-3 or TRBV12-4 to TRBJ1-2, with TRBD1 matching 8 bases. The V gene end was trimmed by 5 bases and the J gene end by 6 bases; junction bases not matched to a gene: 11. The CDR3 totals 15 residues. CDR3 region: CASSHDQGANDGYTF. CDR3 nucleotides: TGTGCCAGCAGTCACGATCAGGGGGCAAACGATGGCTACACCTTC.